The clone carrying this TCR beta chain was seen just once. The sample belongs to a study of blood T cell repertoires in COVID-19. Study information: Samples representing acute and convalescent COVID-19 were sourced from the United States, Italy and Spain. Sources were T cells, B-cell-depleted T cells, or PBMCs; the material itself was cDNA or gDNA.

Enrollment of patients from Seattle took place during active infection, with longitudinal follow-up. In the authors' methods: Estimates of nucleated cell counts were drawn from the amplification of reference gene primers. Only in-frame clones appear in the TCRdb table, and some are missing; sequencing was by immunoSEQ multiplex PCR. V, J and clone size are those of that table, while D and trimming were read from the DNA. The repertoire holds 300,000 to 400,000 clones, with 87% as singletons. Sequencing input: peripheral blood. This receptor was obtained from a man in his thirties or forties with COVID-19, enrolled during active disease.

DNA for the CDR3: TGTGCCAGTACCGTACCGGGACAGGGCAATCAGCCCCAGCATTTT. It yields the protein CASTVPGQGNQPQHF. The V and J genes are TRBV19 and TRBJ1-5; 8 bases are a match to TRBD1. This CDR3 is 15 amino acids long. The ends lost 7 bases at V and 2 bases at J; junction bases unmatched: 7. The germline V gene encodes CDR1 LNHDA and CDR2 SQIVND (reference sequence).